This TCR beta chain originates from a study of T cell repertoires in cytomegalovirus infection. Turning to the study itself: Matching HLA type and CMV infection were both indicated by public TCR beta signatures.

TCRdb passed the reads through MiXCR, listing each CDR3 protein once. Of about 530,000 distinct CDR3 sequences in the sample, 26% were seen once. With regard to this clonotype: As yet, its antigen is unknown.

Study-level findings and limits: Cumulative public TCR beta family frequency identified CMV carriers with the relevant HLA.

The CDR3 totals 15 residues. Trimming at V came to 5 bases and at J to 4 bases, leaving 8 bases not matched to a gene. Germline lookup yields CDR1 MDHEN and CDR2 SYDVKM. This clonotype originated in a human donor in good health (CMV status not recorded). Some clones in this sample may be carry-over from other donors' samples. This sequence joins TRBV28 and TRBJ1-2, with 9 bases fitting TRBD1. The sample comprised PBMCs. The CDR3 spells CASSTTGQGPYGYTF. CDR3 coding DNA: TGTGCCAGCAGTACCACGGGACAGGGCCCCTATGGCTACACCTTC.